This TCR beta chain emerged from a study of identical twins. TCRdb processed the 5' RACE reads anew with MiXCR; each CDR3 protein has one entry. The sample carries roughly 690,000 distinct CDR3 sequences, approximately 22% recorded once. This sample was shared with a second study, whose subject was T cells expressing NK-cell markers. That work states: Obtained from sorted CD3+CD56+NKG2C+, CD3+CD56+NKG2C- and CD3+CD56-NKG2C+ T cells were the TCR beta repertoires.

This TCR derives from a woman aged 18 to 35 in good health. Sequencing was carried out using PBMCs.

In DNA form, the CDR3 reads TGTGCCAGCAGCCAAGATTCCTTGGGTGAGCAGTTCTTC. It codes for CASSQDSLGEQFF. The genes are TRBV3-1 and TRBJ2-1; no definite D call. The CDR3 consists of 13 residues. The germline V gene encodes CDR1 LGHDT and CDR2 YNNKEL (reference sequence). V lost 0 bases to trimming and J lost 9 bases, with 9 bases between them.